The 16 T cell receptor beta chains reported below all come from one sample, sequenced in a study of blood T cell repertoires in COVID-19. Here immunoSEQ multiplex PCR was the method, and the copy in TCRdb shows in-frame clones only, minus some. The table has 200,000 or so clones, less than 90% seen once. Sample: peripheral blood. The receptors here all came from a woman of 80 years or more with COVID-19, enrolled during active disease.

V and J are TRBV14 and TRBJ2-5; 9 bases match TRBD2. Germline V gene data show CDR1 as SGHDN and CDR2 as FVKESK. V shed 4 bases, J shed 2 bases, and the junction held 8 bases outside the gene matches. This CDR3 spans 16 amino acids. CDR3 sequence reads: CASSPGRLAGQETQYF. The CDR3 DNA is TGTGCCAGCAGCCCCGGACGTCTAGCGGGACAAGAGACCCAGTACTTC.

The rearrangement joins TRBV5-4 to TRBJ2-2, with TRBD2 identical over 11 bases. Per germline, CDR1 SGHNT and CDR2 YYREEE (reference sequence). The V gene end was trimmed by 10 bases and the J gene end by 0 bases; junction bases not matched to a gene: 5. The CDR3 contains 15 residues. CDR3 sequence: CAGSGRASNTGELFF. CDR3 bases: TGTGCCGGTAGCGGGAGGGCCTCGAACACCGGGGAGCTGTTTTTT.

This clone was detected a few times. V is TRBV19 and J is TRBJ1-1; 7 bases agree with TRBD1. Germline V gene data show CDR1 as LNHDA and CDR2 as SQIVND (reference sequence). This CDR3 region has 14 residues. V lost 5 bases to trimming and J lost 4 bases; unmatched junction nucleotides: 7. The CDR3 DNA reads as TGTGCCAGTAGTGCGCAGGGGGTTGGCACTGAAGCTTTCTTT. Translating gives CASSAQGVGTEAFF.

This clone was counted once. J is TRBJ1-1 and V is TRBV5-6, with a weak D call TRBD1 (5 bases). The CDR3 spans 16 residues. Looked up from germline, CDR1 is SGHDT and CDR2 is YYEEEE. Trimming removed 4 bases at V and 1 base at J, with 17 bases between. The CDR3 sequence is CASSPSGRGANTEAFF. The CDR3 DNA reads TGTGCCAGCAGCCCGAGTGGTAGGGGCGCGAACACTGAAGCTTTCTTT.

The V call is TRBV4-2, the J call TRBJ1-2; D is unresolved. With 5 bases removed from V and 8 bases from J, the gap between germline ends came to 9 bases. The CDR3 loop spans 11 amino acids. Germline CDR1 LGHNA, CDR2 YNFKEQ. The CDR3 nucleotides read TGTGCCAGCAGCGCAGTTTCAGGCTACACCTTC. Its translation: CASSAVSGYTF.

The rearrangement joins TRBV29-1 to TRBJ1-2, with no clear D. CDR3 length: 13 amino acids. Per germline, CDR1 SQVTM and CDR2 ANQGSEA. With 3 bases removed from V and 1 base from J, the gap between germline ends came to 9 bases. CDR3 sequence: CSVDYGVNYGYTF. The DNA for the CDR3 is TGCAGCGTTGATTACGGGGTTAACTATGGCTACACCTTC.

This chain uses TRBV6-5 with TRBJ1-1, with 8 bases identical to TRBD1. The CDR3 contains 13 residues. Per germline, CDR1 MNHEY and CDR2 SVGAGI. V lost 5 bases to trimming and J lost 6 bases; unmatched junction nucleotides: 5. The CDR3 loop is CASSRDRGAEAFF. The CDR3 DNA follows: TGTGCCAGCAGTCGAGACAGGGGCGCTGAAGCTTTCTTT.

This chain links TRBV24-1 with TRBJ2-7; tentative D call: TRBD1 (6 bases). Germline V gives CDR1 KGHDR, CDR2 SFDVKD. This CDR3 spans 11 amino acids. V was cut by 6 bases and J by 9 bases, with 11 bases left in between. As DNA, the CDR3 is TGTGCCACCAGTCTACAGGGAAGGCAGTACTTC. Encoded protein: CATSLQGRQYF.

This sequence joins TRBV3-1 (or the pseudogene TRBV3-2) and TRBJ1-2, with 7 bases identical to TRBD1. J gave up 0 bases and V 6 bases, and 4 bases lay outside the gene matches. Per the germline V gene, CDR1 is LGHDT and CDR2 is YNNKEL (reference sequence). The CDR3 consists of 14 residues. CDR3 sequence: CASSTGAPNYGYTF. The CDR3 region has the DNA TGTGCCAGCAGTACAGGGGCTCCTAACTATGGCTACACCTTC.

V usage is TRBV4-2 and J usage is TRBJ1-5, with a tentative D call TRBD1 (6 bases). There are 15 residues in the CDR3. Trimming cost V 3 bases and J 3 bases, with 12 bases left between them. Germline CDR1 LGHNA, CDR2 YNFKEQ. CDR3 sequence reads: CASSQPGELNQPQHF. CDR3 bases: TGTGCCAGCAGCCAGCCAGGGGAGCTCAATCAGCCCCAGCATTTT.

This clone appeared once. This chain links TRBV2 with TRBJ2-1; D remains unclear. The CDR3 has 14 amino acids. Per germline, CDR1 SNHLY and CDR2 FYNNEI. V dropped 4 bases and J dropped 5 bases, with 12 bases sitting between them. CDR3 nucleotides: TGTGCCAGCAGTGTTTCAGGCAGTGACAATGAGCAGTTCTTC. This codes for CASSVSGSDNEQFF.

The CDR3 bases are TGTGCCAGCTCACCCCCTAATCAGCCCCAGCATTTT. Its protein product is CASSPPNQPQHF. This chain joins TRBV18 and TRBJ1-5; no firm D call. CDR3 length: 12 amino acids. The germline V and J ends were trimmed by 3 bases and 4 bases, with 4 bases remaining between them. Germline V gives CDR1 KGHSH, CDR2 LQKENI.

This chain connects TRBV6-6 to TRBJ1-6; 8 positions match TRBD1. V dropped 8 bases and J dropped 6; count of bases not matched to a gene: 3. The length of the CDR3 is 13 residues. Germline V gene lookup returns CDR1 MNHNY and CDR2 SVGAGI (reference sequence). CDR3 in DNA: TGTGCCAGCTTTGACAGGGGTAATTCACCCCTCCACTTT. This translates into CASFDRGNSPLHF.

The V and J genes are TRBV19 and TRBJ2-4; 7 positions agree with TRBD1. The germline V gene has CDR1 LNHDA and CDR2 SQIVND (reference sequence). This CDR3 has 14 residues. J was trimmed by 7 bases and V by 4 bases; bases with no gene match: 7. The CDR3 sequence is CASSRGDRANIQYF. CDR3 in DNA: TGTGCCAGTAGTAGAGGAGACAGGGCTAACATTCAGTACTTC. The full variable domain, rest sourced from reference TRBV19 and TRBJ2-4, is DGGITQSPKYLFRKEGQNVTLSCEQNLNHDAMYWYRQDPGQGLRLIYYSQIVNDFQKGDIAEGYSVSREKKESFPLTVTSAQKNPTAFYLCASSRGDRANIQYFGAGTRLSVL.

This clone occurred once. This chain links TRBV2 with TRBJ1-2; maybe TRBD1 (5 bases). Deletions cut 7 bases from V and 4 bases from J, with 13 bases between. CDR3 size: 13 residues. Germline lookup yields CDR1 SNHLY and CDR2 FYNNEI. CDR3 region: CASTILDSYGYTF. For the CDR3, the DNA is TGTGCCAGCACCATTTTAGACAGCTATGGCTACACCTTC.

The V gene is TRBV7-8, the J gene TRBJ1-2; 9 bases are shared with TRBD1. The germline gives CDR1 SGHVS, CDR2 FQNEAQ. This CDR3 comprises 16 residues. With 2 bases clipped from V and 0 bases from J, the junction kept 4 bases outside the gene matches. The CDR3 region is CASSLSGTGTNYGYTF. CDR3 nucleotides: TGTGCCAGCAGCTTATCCGGGACAGGGACTAACTATGGCTACACCTTC.